This T cell receptor (beta chain) emerged from a study of blood T cell repertoires in COVID-19. Assay used: immunoSEQ multiplex PCR; TCRdb lists only in-frame clones, some missing. The table shows fewer than 400,000 clones, with 85% occurring only once. CDR1 is SNHLY, CDR2 FYNNEI, per germline. The CDR3 covers 17 residues. Losses at the gene ends were 10 bases for V and 1 base for J; bases not matched to a gene: 13. The TCR was taken from a woman in her twenties or thirties who had been exposed to COVID-19. The V gene is TRBV2, the J gene TRBJ2-1; 10 nucleotides agree with TRBD2. Sequenced sample: PBMCs or T cells enriched from blood (not recorded which). The CDR3 DNA follows: TGTGCCAACGCCCGGGCTAGCGGGGGCCCGTCCTACAATGAGCAGTTCTTC. This codes for CANARASGGPSYNEQFF.